These T cell receptor beta chains were read from a single sample in a study of T-cell reconstitution after alpha-beta-depleted transplantation in children. MiXCR, applied by TCRdb to the PCR reads, yields one record per CDR3 protein. The table records 260,000 or so distinct CDR3 sequences, about 12% of them present only once. Sequences were derived from PBMCs from the stem cell graft donor, sampled from the stem cell graft. The receptor set was obtained from a human donor who donated a stem cell graft to a child with acute lymphoblastic leukemia. CDR3s include the opening cysteine and the closing phenylalanine or tryptophan. D genes are given only for firm matches. The listing skips clone size in some rows; elsewhere it reads once, few, many or a size class.

abundance: many; d_gene: -; j_gene: TRBJ2-7; v_gene: TRBV15; CDR3aa: CATSRVFTASNYEQYF; CDR3nt: TGTGCCACCAGCAGAGTATTTACCGCCTCAAACTACGAGCAGTACTTC
abundance: many; d_gene: -; j_gene: TRBJ2-1; v_gene: TRBV29-1; CDR3aa: CSVQGGLQDEQFF; CDR3nt: TGCAGCGTTCAGGGCGGACTCCAAGATGAGCAGTTCTTC
abundance: many; d_gene: -; j_gene: TRBJ2-5; v_gene: TRBV12-3/TRBV12-4; CDR3aa: CASSSGFRETQYF; CDR3nt: TGTGCCAGCAGTTCAGGGTTTAGGGAGACCCAGTACTTC
abundance: many; d_gene: -; j_gene: TRBJ2-7; v_gene: TRBV12-3/TRBV12-4; CDR3aa: CASSKQVTAHEQYF; CDR3nt: TGTGCCAGCAGTAAACAGGTTACTGCTCACGAGCAGTACTTC
abundance: many; d_gene: TRBD2; j_gene: TRBJ2-7; v_gene: TRBV5-1; CDR3aa: CASSSSGGTGEQYF; CDR3nt: TGCGCCAGCAGTAGTAGCGGGGGGACCGGCGAGCAGTACTTC
abundance: many; d_gene: -; j_gene: TRBJ1-6; v_gene: TRBV20-1; CDR3aa: CSARKESSYNSPLHF; CDR3nt: TGCAGTGCTAGAAAGGAGAGCTCCTATAATTCACCCCTCCACTTT
abundance: many; d_gene: -; j_gene: TRBJ2-7; v_gene: TRBV27; CDR3aa: CASAWGDEQYF; CDR3nt: TGTGCCAGCGCATGGGGGGACGAGCAGTACTTC
abundance: many; d_gene: TRBD2; j_gene: TRBJ2-7; v_gene: TRBV4-3; CDR3aa: CASSQDSGGPYEQYF; CDR3nt: TGCGCCAGCAGCCAAGATAGCGGGGGGCCCTACGAGCAGTACTTC
abundance: many; d_gene: TRBD1; j_gene: TRBJ1-2; v_gene: TRBV4-2; CDR3aa: CASSQDRDRGPGYTF; CDR3nt: TGTGCCAGCAGCCAAGATCGGGACAGGGGGCCTGGCTACACCTTC
abundance: many; d_gene: -; j_gene: TRBJ1-1; v_gene: TRBV11-2; CDR3aa: CASSSYTYRATEAFF; CDR3nt: TGTGCCAGCAGCTCATATACTTACAGGGCCACTGAAGCTTTCTTT
abundance: -; d_gene: TRBD1; j_gene: TRBJ2-7; v_gene: TRBV6-2/TRBV6-3; CDR3aa: CASSPARGKTYEQYF; CDR3nt: TGTGCCAGCAGTCCAGCCAGGGGGAAGACCTACGAGCAGTACTTC
abundance: -; d_gene: TRBD1; j_gene: TRBJ2-3; v_gene: TRBV20-1; CDR3aa: CSAPTHRDRRDTQYF; CDR3nt: TGCAGTGCTCCGACCCACCGGGACAGGAGGGATACGCAGTATTTT
abundance: few; d_gene: -; j_gene: TRBJ2-3; v_gene: TRBV20-1; CDR3aa: CSAPYGTDTQYF; CDR3nt: TGCAGTGCCCCGTATGGCACAGATACGCAGTATTTT
abundance: many; d_gene: TRBD2; j_gene: TRBJ2-7; v_gene: TRBV20-1; CDR3aa: CSARDTGGEQYF; CDR3nt: TGCAGTGCTAGAGATACGGGGGGCGAGCAGTACTTC
abundance: many; d_gene: -; j_gene: TRBJ2-2; v_gene: TRBV10-3; CDR3aa: CAISNSGELFF; CDR3nt: TGTGCGATCAGTAACTCCGGGGAGCTGTTTTTT
abundance: many; d_gene: -; j_gene: TRBJ2-1; v_gene: TRBV5-1; CDR3aa: CASSSEASYNEQFF; CDR3nt: TGCGCCAGCAGCTCGGAGGCGTCCTACAATGAGCAGTTCTTC
abundance: many; d_gene: -; j_gene: TRBJ2-7; v_gene: TRBV11-2; CDR3aa: CASSLGSAGEQYF; CDR3nt: TGTGCCAGCAGCTTAGGGTCGGCGGGCGAGCAGTACTTC